This T cell receptor (beta chain) was sequenced for a study of blood T cell repertoires in COVID-19. Study background: Sample material is recorded as cDNA or gDNA derived from T cells, B-cell-depleted T cells, or PBMCs.

In the original workflow: Reference gene primers were amplified, and this amplification served to estimate nucleated cell counts. Clones were sequenced by immunoSEQ multiplex PCR, and TCRdb holds only the in-frame ones, with some missing. D and trimming were read from the DNA, whereas the V and J calls and clone size are those reported in that table. This table has about 220,000 clones, 88% appearing once. This TCR came from a man aged 40-50 years with acute or convalescent COVID-19. The sample comprised peripheral blood.

The CDR3 region is CASSQLADIQYF. The CDR3 DNA sequence: TGTGCCAGCAGCCAGCTAGCCGACATTCAGTACTTC. The genes are TRBV3-1 (or the pseudogene TRBV3-2) and TRBJ2-4, with TRBD2 as a possible D gene (5 bases). CDR1 is LGHDT, CDR2 YNNKEL, per germline (reference sequence). The length of the CDR3 is 12 residues. Deletions cut 3 bases from V and 8 bases from J, with 8 bases between.